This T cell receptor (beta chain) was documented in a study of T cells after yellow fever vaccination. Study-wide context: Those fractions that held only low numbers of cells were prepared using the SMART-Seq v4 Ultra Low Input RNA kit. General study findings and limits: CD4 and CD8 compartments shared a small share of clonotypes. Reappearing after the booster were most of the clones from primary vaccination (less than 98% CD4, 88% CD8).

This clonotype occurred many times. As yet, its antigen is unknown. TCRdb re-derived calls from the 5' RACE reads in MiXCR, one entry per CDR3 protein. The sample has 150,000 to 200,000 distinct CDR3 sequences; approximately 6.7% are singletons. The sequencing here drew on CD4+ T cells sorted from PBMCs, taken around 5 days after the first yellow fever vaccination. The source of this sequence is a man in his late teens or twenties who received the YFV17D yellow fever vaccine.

CDR3 in DNA: TGTGCCAGCAGCTACGACACAGCACTTATCGGCTACACCTTC. It codes for CASSYDTALIGYTF. This chain connects TRBV7-3 to TRBJ1-2; D unclear. The CDR3 has 14 amino acids. CDR1 SGHTA and CDR2 FQGTGA come from the germline V gene. Trimming shortened V by 4 bases and J by 8 bases, and 17 bases separated the two germline ends.